This T cell receptor (beta chain) originates from a study of immune evolution from preneoplasia to lung adenocarcinoma. Germline lookup yields CDR1 SGDLS and CDR2 YYNGEE. This CDR3 comprises 16 residues. V was pared by 0 bases and J by 5 bases, with 11 bases of the junction left unmatched. Between the mid-2010s and the late 2010s, patients underwent resection in Japan or China. TCRdb's copy holds only in-frame clones and misses some; the assay was immunoSEQ multiplex PCR. The sample records fewer than 8,000 clones, about 80% being singletons. This TCR was sampled from a person aged 40-50 years with lung adenocarcinoma. Material for sequencing was FFPE invasive lung adenocarcinoma tissue. This rearrangement joins TRBV9 to TRBJ2-7; 7 bases align to TRBD1. The CDR3 DNA sequence: TGTGCCAGCAGCGTAGGGTCAGGAGACAGGGCCCACGAGCAGTACTTC. Translation gives CASSVGSGDRAHEQYF.